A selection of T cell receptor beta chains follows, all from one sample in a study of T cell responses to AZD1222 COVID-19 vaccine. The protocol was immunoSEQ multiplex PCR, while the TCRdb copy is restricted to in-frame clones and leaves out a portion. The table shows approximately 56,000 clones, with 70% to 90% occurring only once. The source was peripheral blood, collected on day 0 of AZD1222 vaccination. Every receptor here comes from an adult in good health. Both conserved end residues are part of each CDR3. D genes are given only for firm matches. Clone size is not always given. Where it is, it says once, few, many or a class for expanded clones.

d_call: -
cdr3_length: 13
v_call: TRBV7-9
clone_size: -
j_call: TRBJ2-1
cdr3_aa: CASSSSGGTEQFF
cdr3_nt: TGTGCCAGCAGCTCTTCGGGCGGGACGGAGCAGTTCTTC

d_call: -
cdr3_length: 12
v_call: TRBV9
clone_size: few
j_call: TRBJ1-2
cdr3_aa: CASRGANYGYTF
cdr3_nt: TGTGCCAGCAGGGGGGCTAACTATGGCTACACCTTC

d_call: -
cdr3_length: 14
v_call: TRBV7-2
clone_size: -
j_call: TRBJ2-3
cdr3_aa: CASSPVVGTDTQYF
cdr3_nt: TGTGCCAGCAGCCCCGTCGTGGGCACAGATACGCAGTATTTT

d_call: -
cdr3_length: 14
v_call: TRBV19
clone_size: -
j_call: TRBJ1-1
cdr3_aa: CASSWSVMNTEAFF
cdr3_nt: TGTGCCAGTAGCTGGAGTGTCATGAACACTGAAGCTTTCTTT

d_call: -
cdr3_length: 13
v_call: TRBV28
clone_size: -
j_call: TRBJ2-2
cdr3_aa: CAAKRLNTGELFF
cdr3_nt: TGTGCCGCCAAGCGTCTTAACACCGGGGAGCTGTTTTTT

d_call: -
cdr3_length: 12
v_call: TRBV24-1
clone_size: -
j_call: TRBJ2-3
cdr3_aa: CATSGNTDTQYF
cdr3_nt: TGTGCCACCAGTGGAAACACAGATACGCAGTATTTT

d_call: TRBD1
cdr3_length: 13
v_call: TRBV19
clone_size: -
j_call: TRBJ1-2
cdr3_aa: CASRDRGGDGYTF
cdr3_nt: TGTGCCAGTAGGGACAGGGGGGGCGATGGCTACACCTTC

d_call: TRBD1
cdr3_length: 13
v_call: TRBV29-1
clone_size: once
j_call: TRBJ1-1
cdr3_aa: CSVLDRERTEAFF
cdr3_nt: TGCAGCGTTCTTGACAGGGAGAGGACTGAAGCTTTCTTT

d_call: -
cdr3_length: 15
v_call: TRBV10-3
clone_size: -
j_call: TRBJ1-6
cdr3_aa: CAISESGGQDSPLHF
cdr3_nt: TGTGCCATCAGTGAGTCCGGGGGGCAGGATTCACCCCTCCACTTT

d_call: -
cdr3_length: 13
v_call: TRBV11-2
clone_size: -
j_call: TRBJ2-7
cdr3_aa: CASSLSRSYEQYF
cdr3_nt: TGTGCCAGCAGCTTATCTAGGTCCTACGAGCAGTACTTC

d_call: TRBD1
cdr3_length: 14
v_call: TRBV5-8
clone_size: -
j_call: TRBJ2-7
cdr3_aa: CASSRRTGLDEQYF
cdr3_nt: TGTGCCAGCAGCCGACGGACAGGATTGGACGAGCAGTACTTC

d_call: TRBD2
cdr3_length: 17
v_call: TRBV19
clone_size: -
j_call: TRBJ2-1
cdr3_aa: CASLHGGSRGGRNEQFF
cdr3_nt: TGTGCCAGTCTGCATGGAGGGTCTCGGGGGGGCCGGAATGAGCAGTTCTTC

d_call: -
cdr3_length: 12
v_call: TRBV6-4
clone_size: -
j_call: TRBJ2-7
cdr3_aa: CASRQPSIEQYF
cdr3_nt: TGTGCCAGCAGACAGCCTTCGATCGAGCAGTACTTC

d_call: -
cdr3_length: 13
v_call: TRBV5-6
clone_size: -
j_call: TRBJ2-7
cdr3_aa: CASGVSFSYEQYF
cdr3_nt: TGTGCCAGCGGCGTCTCATTCTCCTACGAGCAGTACTTC

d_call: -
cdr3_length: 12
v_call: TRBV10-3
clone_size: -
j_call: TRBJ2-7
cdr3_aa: CAISIQGYEQYF
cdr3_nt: TGTGCCATCAGTATACAGGGCTACGAGCAGTACTTC

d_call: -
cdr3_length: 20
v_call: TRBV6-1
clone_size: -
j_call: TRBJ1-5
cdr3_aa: CASSETILPGDMFSNQPQHF
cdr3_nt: TGTGCCAGCAGTGAAACAATACTACCGGGGGACATGTTCAGCAATCAGCCCCAGCATTTT

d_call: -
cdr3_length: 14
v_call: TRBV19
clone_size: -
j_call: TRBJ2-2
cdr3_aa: CASRINPNTGELFF
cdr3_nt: TGTGCCAGTAGGATAAACCCGAACACCGGGGAGCTGTTTTTT

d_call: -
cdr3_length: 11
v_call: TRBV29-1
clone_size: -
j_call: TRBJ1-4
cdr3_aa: CSVLTNEKLFF
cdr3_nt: TGCAGCGTCCTTACTAATGAAAAACTGTTTTTT

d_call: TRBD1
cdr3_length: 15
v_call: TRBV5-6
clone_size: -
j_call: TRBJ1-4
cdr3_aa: CASSTRQGGNEKLFF
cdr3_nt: TGTGCCAGCAGCACCAGACAGGGCGGTAATGAAAAACTGTTTTTT

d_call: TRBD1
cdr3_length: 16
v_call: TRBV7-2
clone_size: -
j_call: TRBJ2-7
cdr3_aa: CASSRTDRAAPYEQYF
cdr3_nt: TGTGCCAGCAGCCGCACCGACAGGGCGGCCCCCTACGAGCAGTACTTC

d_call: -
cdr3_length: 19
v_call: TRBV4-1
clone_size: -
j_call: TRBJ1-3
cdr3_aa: CASSQDIGQGVHSGNTIYF
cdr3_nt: TGCGCCAGCAGCCAAGATATCGGGCAAGGAGTGCACTCTGGAAACACCATATATTTT

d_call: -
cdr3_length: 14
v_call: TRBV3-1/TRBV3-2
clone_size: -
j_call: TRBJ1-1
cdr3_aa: CASSLGTSGGKAFF
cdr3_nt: TGTGCCAGCAGCCTCGGGACGTCGGGCGGGAAAGCTTTCTTT

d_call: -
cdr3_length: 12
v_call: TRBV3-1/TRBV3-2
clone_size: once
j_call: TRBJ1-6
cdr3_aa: CASSLRPGALHF
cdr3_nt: TGTGCCAGCAGCTTACGACCTGGGGCCCTCCACTTT

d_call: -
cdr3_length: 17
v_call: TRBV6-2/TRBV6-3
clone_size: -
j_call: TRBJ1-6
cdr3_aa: CASSPRTGSKVNSPLHF
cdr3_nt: TGTGCCAGCAGCCCTCGAACAGGGAGTAAGGTTAATTCACCCCTCCACTTT

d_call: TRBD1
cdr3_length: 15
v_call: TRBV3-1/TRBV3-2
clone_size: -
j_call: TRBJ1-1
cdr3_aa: CASSPRTGGNTEAFF
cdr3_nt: TGTGCCAGCAGCCCCCGGACAGGGGGGAACACTGAAGCTTTCTTT

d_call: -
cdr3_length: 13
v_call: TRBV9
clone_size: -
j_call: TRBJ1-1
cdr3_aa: CASSVDVNTEAFF
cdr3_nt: TGTGCCAGCAGCGTGGACGTGAACACTGAAGCTTTCTTT

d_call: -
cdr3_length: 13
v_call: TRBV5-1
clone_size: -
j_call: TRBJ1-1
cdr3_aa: CASSLTGNTEAFF
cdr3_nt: TGCGCCAGCAGCTTGACAGGGAACACTGAAGCTTTCTTT

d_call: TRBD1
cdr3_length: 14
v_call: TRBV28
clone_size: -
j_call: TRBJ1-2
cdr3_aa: CASSPPGQVYGYTF
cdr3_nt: TGTGCCAGCAGTCCGCCGGGACAGGTTTATGGCTACACCTTC

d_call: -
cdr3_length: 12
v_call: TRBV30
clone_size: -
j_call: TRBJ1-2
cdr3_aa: CAWSVGGFGYTF
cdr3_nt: TGTGCCTGGAGTGTAGGGGGTTTTGGCTACACCTTC

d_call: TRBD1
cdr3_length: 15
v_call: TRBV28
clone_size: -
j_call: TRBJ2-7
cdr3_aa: CASSLAGTGGSEQYF
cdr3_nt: TGTGCCAGCAGTTTAGCCGGGACAGGGGGCTCCGAGCAGTACTTC

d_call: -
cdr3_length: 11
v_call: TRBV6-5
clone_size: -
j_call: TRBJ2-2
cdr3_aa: CASSGTGELFF
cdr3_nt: TGTGCCAGCAGCGGCACCGGGGAGCTGTTTTTT

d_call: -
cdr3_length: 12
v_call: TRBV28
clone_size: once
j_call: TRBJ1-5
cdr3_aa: CASTEGVQPQHF
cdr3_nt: TGTGCCAGTACGGAGGGGGTGCAGCCCCAGCATTTT

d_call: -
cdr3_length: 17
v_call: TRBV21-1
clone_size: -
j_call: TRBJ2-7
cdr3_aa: CASSKSGDFYLVYEQYF
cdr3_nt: TGTGCCAGCAGCAAATCGGGGGACTTTTATCTGGTATACGAGCAGTACTTC

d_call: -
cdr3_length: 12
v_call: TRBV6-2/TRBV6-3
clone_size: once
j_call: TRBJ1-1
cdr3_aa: CASSRMNTEAFF
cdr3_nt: TGTGCCAGCAGTAGGATGAACACTGAAGCTTTCTTT

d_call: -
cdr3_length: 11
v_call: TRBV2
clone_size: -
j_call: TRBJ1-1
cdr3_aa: CASTSNTEAFF
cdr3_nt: TGTGCCAGCACCTCGAACACTGAAGCTTTCTTT

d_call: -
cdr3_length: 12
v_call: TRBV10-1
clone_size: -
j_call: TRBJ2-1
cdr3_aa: CASSGTVNEQFF
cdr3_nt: TGCGCCAGCTCGGGCACGGTCAATGAGCAGTTCTTC

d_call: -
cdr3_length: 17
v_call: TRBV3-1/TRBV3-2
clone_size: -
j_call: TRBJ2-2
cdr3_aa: CASSQRLGSVHTGELFF
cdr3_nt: TGTGCCAGCAGCCAAAGGCTGGGGAGTGTACACACCGGGGAGCTGTTTTTT

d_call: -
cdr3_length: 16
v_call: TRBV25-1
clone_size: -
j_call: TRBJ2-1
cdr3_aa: CASRSHGAGRHNEQFF
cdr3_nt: TGTGCCAGCAGATCCCATGGGGCCGGGCGCCACAATGAGCAGTTCTTC

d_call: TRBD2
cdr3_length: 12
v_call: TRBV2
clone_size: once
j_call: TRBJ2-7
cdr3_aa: CASSGFAYEQYF
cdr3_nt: TGTGCCAGTAGCGGGTTCGCCTACGAGCAGTACTTC

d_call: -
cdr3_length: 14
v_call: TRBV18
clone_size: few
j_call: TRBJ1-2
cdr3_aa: CASSPIEGSHGYTF
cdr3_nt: TGTGCCAGCTCACCAATAGAAGGGAGCCATGGCTACACCTTC

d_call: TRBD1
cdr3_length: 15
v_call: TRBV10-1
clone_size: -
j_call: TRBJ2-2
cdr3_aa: CASRGTGVYTGELFF
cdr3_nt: TGCGCCAGCAGGGGGACAGGGGTTTACACCGGGGAGCTGTTTTTT

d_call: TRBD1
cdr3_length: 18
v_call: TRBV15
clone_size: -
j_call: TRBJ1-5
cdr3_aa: CATSRDLGQGESGQPQHF
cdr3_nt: TGTGCCACCAGCAGAGACCTAGGACAGGGGGAATCGGGTCAGCCCCAGCATTTT

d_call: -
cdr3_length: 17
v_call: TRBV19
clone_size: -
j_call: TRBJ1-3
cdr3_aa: CASSRRVGADSGNTIYF
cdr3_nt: TGTGCCAGTAGTCGGAGAGTGGGGGCGGATTCTGGAAACACCATATATTTT

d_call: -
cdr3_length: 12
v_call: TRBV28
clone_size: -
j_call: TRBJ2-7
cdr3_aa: CASSLWSYEQYF
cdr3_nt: TGTGCCAGCAGTTTATGGTCCTACGAGCAGTACTTC

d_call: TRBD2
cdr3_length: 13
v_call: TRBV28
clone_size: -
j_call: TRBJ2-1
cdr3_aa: CASSFLPGLGKFF
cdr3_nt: TGTGCCAGCAGTTTCCTACCCGGACTAGGGAAGTTCTTC

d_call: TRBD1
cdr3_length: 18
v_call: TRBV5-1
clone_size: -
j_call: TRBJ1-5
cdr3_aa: CASSFPGDRGYSNQPQHF
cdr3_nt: TGCGCCAGCAGCTTCCCGGGGGACAGGGGATATAGCAATCAGCCCCAGCATTTT